The 22 T cell receptor beta chains below all came from one sample that was sequenced in a study of blood T cell repertoires in COVID-19. Only in-frame clones appear in the TCRdb table, and some are missing; sequencing was by immunoSEQ multiplex PCR. This sample carries around 460,000 clones, around nine tenths of them seen once, and the ten largest clones take more than 0.7%. Sequencing was done on a sample of peripheral blood. The receptors derive from a man aged 18 to 35 with COVID-19, enrolled during active disease.

This chain uses TRBV19 with TRBJ2-1, with 8 bases that match TRBD1. CDR3 length: 16 amino acids. The germline V gene encodes CDR1 LNHDA and CDR2 SQIVND (reference sequence). V shed 5 bases and J 4 bases; nucleotides not matched to a gene: 10. CDR3 DNA: TGTGCCAGTAGTTGGGGAGCCAGGGGGCTTTACAATGAGCAGTTCTTC. Amino acid sequence: CASSWGARGLYNEQFF. Looking up the rest from reference TRBV19 and TRBJ2-1 gives the full variable domain: DGGITQSPKYLFRKEGQNVTLSCEQNLNHDAMYWYRQDPGQGLRLIYYSQIVNDFQKGDIAEGYSVSREKKESFPLTVTSAQKNPTAFYLCASSWGARGLYNEQFFGPGTRLTVL.

This clone was found once. The CDR3 region is CAWLLAGTDTQYF. The CDR3 DNA is TGTGCCTGGCTCCTAGCGGGCACAGATACGCAGTATTTT. This chain links TRBV30 with TRBJ2-3; the match to TRBD2 covers 7 bases. The CDR3 has 13 amino acids. Trimming at V came to 5 bases and at J to 1 base, leaving 3 bases not matched to a gene. The V gene's germline CDR1 is GTSNPN and CDR2 SVGIG (reference sequence).

This clone appeared once. CDR3 region: CASSVAGGQVSEAFF. The DNA of the CDR3 is TGTGCCAGCAGCGTAGCAGGGGGGCAGGTCTCTGAAGCTTTCTTT. The chain is built from TRBV9 and TRBJ1-1, with 7 positions matching TRBD1. This CDR3 comprises 15 residues. J was trimmed by 6 bases and V by 0 bases; bases with no gene match: 8. Germline V gene data show CDR1 as SGDLS and CDR2 as YYNGEE.

The V and J genes are TRBV4-1 and TRBJ2-7; the D gene is possibly TRBD1 (5 bases). This CDR3 has 15 amino acids. From germline, CDR1 is MGHRA and CDR2 YSYEKL. The V gene lost 0 bases and the J gene lost 2 bases, with 11 bases spanning the gap. The CDR3 loop is CASSQDRGRAYEQYF. As DNA, the CDR3 is TGCGCCAGCAGCCAAGATAGGGGCCGAGCCTACGAGCAGTACTTC.

CDR3 nucleotides: TGTGCCAGGGAGGGGCGCCCGGGGGAGCAGTTCTTC. Translation: CAREGRPGEQFF. The chain is built from TRBV2 and TRBJ2-1; possible D gene TRBD2, 6 bases. This CDR3 is built from 12 residues. V was cut by 9 bases and J by 10 bases, with 16 bases left in between. Germline V lookup: CDR1 SNHLY, CDR2 FYNNEI.

The V call is TRBV9, the J call TRBJ2-2; 7 positions match TRBD1. CDR1 and CDR2 from the germline V gene are SGDLS and YYNGEE. The CDR3 contains 16 residues. Germline trimming cut 3 bases from V and 1 base from J; bases unmatched to any gene: 6. The CDR3 region is CASSGPRDRNTGELFF. CDR3 DNA: TGTGCCAGCAGCGGACCCCGGGACAGGAACACCGGGGAGCTGTTTTTT.

The rearrangement uses TRBV12-1 and TRBJ2-3; the table's D call of TRBD1 was not tested on the DNA. TRBV12-1 is designated a pseudogene. This CDR3 has 16 amino acids. CDR3 in DNA: TGTGCCAGCCCTAGAACGGACAGGCAGGTTAAAGATACGCAGTATTTT. It specifies CASPRTDRQVKDTQYF.

This rearrangement joins TRBV5-4 to TRBJ2-1; 10 bases agree with TRBD2. J was trimmed by 6 bases and V by 1 base; bases with no gene match: 10. The CDR3 has 17 amino acids. Germline loops: CDR1 SGHNT, CDR2 YYREEE (reference sequence). The DNA for the CDR3 is TGTGCCAGCAGCTTGCCGAAGACTAGCGGGTCGGGCAATGAGCAGTTCTTC. As protein: CASSLPKTSGSGNEQFF.

V usage is TRBV10-3 and J usage is TRBJ2-2; 10 nucleotides align to TRBD1. J gave up 4 bases and V 9 bases, and 8 bases lay outside the gene matches. The CDR3 has 15 amino acids. The germline gives CDR1 ENHRY, CDR2 SYGVKD. CDR3 nucleotides: TGTGCCATGTCCCGGGACAGGGGAAGCACCGGGGAGCTGTTTTTT. Translation gives CAMSRDRGSTGELFF.

This clone came up a few times. The chain joins TRBV2 to TRBJ2-7, with 9 bases identical to TRBD2. V gave up 5 bases and J gave up 5 bases; unmatched junction bases: 10. The CDR3 length is 15 residues. CDR1 and CDR2 (germline): SNHLY, FYNNEI. The CDR3 reads CASSRRSGRSHEQYF. DNA for the CDR3: TGTGCCAGCAGTAGGAGGAGCGGGAGGTCCCACGAGCAGTACTTC.

In its sample, this clone was seen a few times. The genes are TRBV28 and TRBJ1-2; weak D call: TRBD1 (5 bases). In germline, CDR1 is MDHEN, CDR2 SYDVKM. The CDR3 sequence is 15 residues long. Trimming removed 5 bases from V and 2 bases from J, with 15 bases in between. CDR3 residues: CASSGSGRQNYGYTF. The CDR3 DNA follows: TGTGCCAGCAGTGGGTCAGGGAGGCAAAACTATGGCTACACCTTC.

The chain has TRBV15 and TRBJ1-2; D possibly corresponds to TRBD1 (6 bases). Germline V gene lookup returns CDR1 LNHNV and CDR2 YYDKDF (reference sequence). V was pared by 4 bases and J by 8 bases, with 20 bases between. The CDR3 loop spans 15 amino acids. Written as DNA, the CDR3 is TGTGCCACCAGCAAGGCCCCTACAGGGAGAGACGGCTACACCTTC. It yields the protein CATSKAPTGRDGYTF.

The chain employs TRBV5-4 and TRBJ2-3; 9 bases are shared with TRBD2. The CDR3 totals 15 residues. V trimming: 4 bases; J trimming: 6 bases; junction bases outside the gene matches: 9. CDR1 and CDR2 from the germline V gene are SGHNT and YYREEE (reference sequence). The CDR3 bases are TGTGCCAGCAGCCCCGCAGCGGGGGGCCCCGATACGCAGTATTTT. As protein: CASSPAAGGPDTQYF.

Regarding this clone: At the DNA level, this CDR3 is encoded by other sequences in the same sample as well. V is TRBV4-1 and J is TRBJ2-1; 15 bases agree with TRBD2. This CDR3 spans 16 amino acids. J was trimmed by 4 bases and V by 3 bases; bases with no gene match: 1. Germline V gene sequence: CDR1 MGHRA, CDR2 YSYEKL. In DNA, the CDR3 is TGCGCCAGCAGCCAGGGACTAGCGGGAGGTTACAATGAGCAGTTCTTC. It codes for CASSQGLAGGYNEQFF.

The DNA of the CDR3 is TGTGCCAGCAGCCCGGAGGCTAGCGGGAGATTAAACAATGAGCAGTTCTTC. Its protein is CASSPEASGRLNNEQFF. The chain carries TRBV5-8 and TRBJ2-1, with TRBD2 identical over 10 bases. The CDR3 is 17 amino acids. Looked up from germline, CDR1 is SGHTS and CDR2 is YDEGEE. The J segment lost 5 bases and the V segment lost 4 bases, leaving 12 bases of the junction unmatched.

This chain joins TRBV6-6 and TRBJ1-2, with D unresolved. Trimming stripped 4 bases from V and 1 base from J, with 7 bases between. CDR1 MNHNY and CDR2 SVGAGI come from the germline V gene (reference sequence). There are 13 residues in the CDR3. The CDR3 sequence is CASSSPDNYGYTF. The CDR3 DNA sequence: TGTGCCAGCAGTTCCCCAGATAACTATGGCTACACCTTC.

V is TRBV5-4 and J is TRBJ1-6; D perhaps matches TRBD1 (6 bases). Looked up from germline, CDR1 is SGHNT and CDR2 is YYREEE (reference sequence). Trimming left V 4 bases short and J 5 bases short, with 10 bases between. The CDR3 has 14 amino acids. CDR3 sequence (DNA): TGTGCCAGCAGCATGGACAGAAATAATTCACCCCTCCACTTT. Amino acids: CASSMDRNNSPLHF.

The chain has TRBV6-6 and TRBJ2-7; unclear D gene. The germline CDR1 and CDR2 sequences are MNHNY and SVGAGI (reference sequence). This CDR3 comprises 14 residues. Trimming left V 5 bases short and J 3 bases short, with 14 bases between. The CDR3 bases are TGTGCCAGCAGTCACGTCGGTTCACTCTACGAGCAGTACTTC. This gives the protein CASSHVGSLYEQYF.

The rearrangement uses TRBV3-1 (or the pseudogene TRBV3-2) and TRBJ2-1, with 13 bases aligning to TRBD2. V was pared by 3 bases and J by 4 bases, with 0 bases of the junction left unmatched. The germline V gene has CDR1 LGHDT and CDR2 YNNKEL (reference sequence). The CDR3 runs 15 residues. The CDR3 protein is CASSQGLAGYNEQFF. The CDR3 DNA reads as TGTGCCAGCAGCCAGGGACTAGCGGGGTACAATGAGCAGTTCTTC.

This clone was found a few times. The genes are TRBV5-5 and TRBJ1-3; no clear D. The germline V and J ends were trimmed by 0 bases and 1 base, with 5 bases remaining between them. The V gene's germline CDR1 is SGHKS and CDR2 YYEKEE (reference sequence). This CDR3 spans 14 amino acids. As DNA, the CDR3 is TGTGCCAGCAGCTTGGCCGGTTCTGGAAACACCATATATTTT. Its translation is CASSLAGSGNTIYF.

The rearrangement joins TRBV3-1 (or the pseudogene TRBV3-2) to TRBJ1-4; TRBD1 is a possible D gene (5 bases). V was trimmed by 0 bases and J by 4 bases, leaving 9 bases between them. Germline-derived CDR1 and CDR2 are LGHDT and YNNKEL (reference sequence). This CDR3 contains 15 residues. CDR3 nucleotide sequence: TGTGCCAGCAGCCAAGATTACAGGAATAATGAAAAACTGTTTTTT. Residues: CASSQDYRNNEKLFF.

This clone has just one count. CDR3 amino acids: CAWRVGGGQQFF. DNA of the CDR3: TGTGCCTGGAGGGTTGGCGGGGGACAGCAGTTCTTC. The chain combines TRBV30 with TRBJ2-1; 7 nucleotides line up with TRBD2. J gave up 11 bases and V 3 bases, and 7 bases lay outside the gene matches. The CDR3 spans 12 residues. Germline-derived CDR1 and CDR2 are GTSNPN and SVGIG (reference sequence).